This TCR beta chain was found in a study of post-analysis software for immune sequencing data. Whole-study findings and limits: Five TRBV segments were significantly more frequent in patients than in controls. TRBV5-6, TRBV5-1 and TRBV20-1 were among these segments.

This CDR3 spans 11 amino acids. V lost 4 bases and J lost 6, with 7 bases in between. CDR1 and CDR2 from the germline V gene are SEHNR and FQNEAQ (reference sequence). In its sample, this clonotype was seen many times. What it recognizes is unknown. Researchers reported that TCR beta cDNA libraries carried unique molecular identifiers. TCRdb called the PCR reads again in MiXCR, with one record for every CDR3 protein. This table has some 690,000 distinct CDR3 sequences, about 32% appearing once. Sample: blood. The chain links TRBV7-9 to TRBJ2-7, with D perhaps matching TRBD1 (5 bases). The sequence was collected from a girl aged 5-17 years with multiple sclerosis. In nucleotides, the CDR3 is TGTGCCAGCAGCTGGGGCCTCGAGCAGTACTTC. Amino acids: CASSWGLEQYF.